A selection of T cell receptor beta chains follows, all from one sample in a study of cytomegalovirus exposure and HLA in healthy donors. TCRdb's copy holds only in-frame clones and misses some; the assay was immunoSEQ multiplex PCR. Here the sample spans some 140,000 clones, roughly 80% being singletons. Sequencing was done on a sample of PBMCs. All receptors come from a woman aged 45 to 65 in good health and CMV-seropositive. The CDR3 runs from the conserved cysteine through the conserved F or W. A D gene is named only where the DNA matches it firmly. Some rows have no size entry. The others give once, few or many, or a class for an expanded clone.

v_call	j_call	d_call	clone_size	cdr3_length	cdr3_aa	cdr3_nt
TRBV29-1	TRBJ1-1	TRBD1	-	14	CSVEDPGQGLGAFF	TGCAGTGTTGAAGATCCCGGACAGGGGCTTGGGGCTTTCTTT
TRBV4-2	TRBJ1-2	-	-	17	CASSQDHGRQANYGYTF	TGTGCCAGCAGCCAAGATCATGGGCGACAGGCCAACTATGGCTACACCTTC
TRBV9	TRBJ2-1	-	-	12	CASSVGVRGQFF	TGTGCCAGCAGCGTCGGCGTGCGGGGGCAGTTCTTC
TRBV12-5	TRBJ1-5	-	-	13	CASGLEGAQPQHF	TGTGCTAGTGGTTTAGAAGGGGCACAGCCCCAGCATTTT
TRBV11-2	TRBJ2-1	TRBD2	-	14	CASSFAGGQDEQFF	TGTGCCAGCAGCTTTGCGGGGGGGCAGGATGAGCAGTTCTTC
TRBV14	TRBJ2-1	TRBD1	-	14	CASSQVGQYNEQFF	TGTGCCAGCAGCCAAGTGGGACAGTACAATGAGCAGTTCTTC
TRBV7-9	TRBJ2-3	-	-	13	CASSSRDTDTQYF	TGTGCCAGCAGCTCACGGGACACCGATACGCAGTATTTT
TRBV5-1	TRBJ1-4	TRBD1	-	14	CASSPGTGSEKLFF	TGCGCCAGCAGCCCCGGGACAGGGTCGGAAAAACTGTTTTTT
TRBV6-5	TRBJ1-6	-	-	16	CASSYSKSHEGSPLHF	TGTGCCAGCAGTTACTCGAAGTCCCACGAGGGTTCACCCCTCCACTTT
TRBV4-2	TRBJ1-4	TRBD1	-	17	CASSQTTSRGRDEKLFF	TGTGCCAGCAGCCAGACGACTTCAAGGGGGCGAGATGAAAAACTGTTTTTT
TRBV25-1	TRBJ2-3	TRBD2	-	15	CASRMGRGATDTQYF	TGTGCCAGCAGGATGGGGCGGGGGGCCACAGATACGCAGTATTTT
TRBV6-4	TRBJ2-1	TRBD2	once	14	CASRLAGARNEQFF	TGTGCCAGCAGACTAGCGGGGGCGAGGAATGAGCAGTTCTTC
TRBV4-2	TRBJ1-4	-	-	15	CASSQVGGDPEKLFF	TGTGCCAGCAGCCAAGTGGGAGGGGACCCTGAAAAACTGTTTTTT
TRBV4-3	TRBJ2-2	-	-	16	CASSQGWGANTGELFF	TGCGCCAGCAGCCAAGGTTGGGGGGCGAACACCGGGGAGCTGTTTTTT
TRBV7-9	TRBJ1-4	TRBD1	once	15	CASSAMGQGGEKLFF	TGTGCCAGCAGCGCCATGGGACAGGGAGGAGAAAAACTGTTTTTT
TRBV7-2	TRBJ1-4	-	few	15	CASSLRGGSNEKLFF	TGTGCCAGCAGCCTCCGGGGGGGGTCTAATGAAAAACTGTTTTTT
TRBV5-1	TRBJ2-7	TRBD1	-	15	CASSLAMGQGYEQYF	TGCGCCAGCAGCTTGGCCATGGGACAGGGGTACGAGCAGTACTTC
TRBV5-1	TRBJ2-1	TRBD2	few	12	CASSLSGGIYFF	TGCGCCAGCAGCTTAAGCGGGGGCATATATTTCTTC
TRBV28	TRBJ1-5	-	-	15	CASSYPSRVDQPQHF	TGTGCCAGCAGTTACCCGAGCAGGGTCGATCAGCCCCAGCATTTT
TRBV7-8	TRBJ1-6	-	-	13	CASSPDLDSPLHF	TGTGCCAGCAGCCCGGACTTAGATTCACCCCTCCACTTT
TRBV9	TRBJ2-2	-	-	11	CASTGGGELFF	TGTGCCAGCACGGGTGGAGGGGAGCTGTTTTTT
TRBV6-1	TRBJ1-4	TRBD1	-	14	CASSSGQGGEKLFF	TGTGCCAGCAGTTCGGGACAGGGCGGTGAAAAACTGTTTTTT
TRBV29-1	TRBJ2-3	TRBD2	-	14	CSVFELAGGETQYF	TGCAGTGTTTTCGAGCTAGCGGGGGGTGAGACGCAGTATTTT
TRBV4-1	TRBJ2-7	TRBD2	-	15	CASSVTSGGPYEQYF	TGCGCCAGCAGCGTTACTAGCGGGGGGCCCTACGAGCAGTACTTC
TRBV4-2	TRBJ2-2	-	-	16	CASSQERVGGTGELFF	TGTGCCAGCAGCCAAGAGAGGGTAGGCGGCACCGGGGAGCTGTTTTTT
TRBV10-3	TRBJ2-1	-	-	15	CAISSTASSYNEQFF	TGTGCCATCAGCTCGACAGCTAGCTCCTACAATGAGCAGTTCTTC
TRBV7-3	TRBJ2-3	TRBD2	-	15	CASSPGGGSTDTQYF	TGTGCCAGCAGCCCCGGGGGGGGGAGCACAGATACGCAGTATTTT
TRBV7-2	TRBJ1-1	-	-	14	CASSLGPGGTEAFF	TGTGCCAGCAGCTTAGGACCGGGGGGGACTGAAGCTTTCTTT
TRBV27	TRBJ2-1	TRBD1	-	14	CASSLGQGYNEGFF	TGTGCCAGCTCCCTGGGACAGGGATACAATGAGGGGTTCTTC
TRBV4-2	TRBJ1-5	-	few	17	CASSQGEYRESNQPQHF	TGTGCCAGCAGCCAGGGGGAGTACAGGGAAAGCAATCAGCCCCAGCATTTT
TRBV10-1	TRBJ1-5	TRBD1	-	13	CASTRGAHQPQHF	TGCGCCAGCACCAGGGGGGCTCATCAGCCCCAGCATTTT
TRBV6-6	TRBJ1-2	TRBD1	-	14	CASSYSGTAGGYTF	TGTGCCAGCAGTTACTCAGGGACAGCCGGAGGCTACACCTTC
TRBV28	TRBJ2-7	TRBD1	-	15	CASSGAGTGFNEQYF	TGTGCCAGCAGTGGCGCCGGGACAGGGTTTAACGAGCAGTACTTC
TRBV6-6	TRBJ1-5	TRBD1	few	14	CASSLGQANQPQHF	TGTGCCAGCAGCCTCGGACAGGCGAATCAGCCCCAGCATTTT
TRBV7-2	TRBJ2-1	TRBD1	-	14	CASSSSQGSNEQFF	TGTGCCAGCAGCTCCTCACAGGGGAGCAATGAGCAGTTCTTC
TRBV2	TRBJ2-4	-	-	13	CASRGLAKNIQYF	TGTGCCAGCAGGGGACTAGCCAAAAACATTCAGTACTTC
TRBV29-1	TRBJ2-1	TRBD2	-	15	CSVEDGTSRVNEQFF	TGCAGCGTTGAAGACGGGACTAGCAGGGTGAATGAGCAGTTCTTC
TRBV7-8	TRBJ1-1	-	few	13	CASSLQGRTEAFF	TGTGCCAGCAGCCTACAGGGAAGAACTGAAGCTTTCTTT
TRBV7-9	TRBJ1-2	-	-	13	CASSSTGYYGYTF	TGTGCCAGCAGCTCGACAGGTTACTATGGCTACACCTTC
TRBV19	TRBJ1-1	-	-	15	CASGSPFREDTEAFF	TGTGCCAGTGGCTCGCCCTTTAGGGAGGACACTGAAGCTTTCTTT
TRBV6-5	TRBJ1-5	-	medium-sized	14	CASRSGGSNQPQHF	TGTGCCAGCAGATCGGGAGGGAGCAATCAGCCCCAGCATTTT
TRBV12-5	TRBJ2-3	-	-	16	CASGLYGGPSTDTQYF	TGTGCTAGTGGTTTGTACGGGGGGCCAAGCACAGATACGCAGTATTTT
TRBV7-2	TRBJ1-5	-	-	13	CASSWTGERPQHF	TGTGCCAGCAGTTGGACGGGGGAGAGGCCCCAGCATTTT
TRBV5-6	TRBJ2-7	TRBD1	once	14	CASSLRGQGFEQYF	TGTGCCAGCAGCTTGAGGGGACAGGGGTTCGAGCAGTACTTC
TRBV5-1	TRBJ2-1	-	-	15	CASNSGWASYNEQFF	TGCGCCAGCAACAGCGGGTGGGCCTCCTACAATGAGCAGTTCTTC
TRBV15	TRBJ2-5	-	-	12	CATSRDTGSQYF	TGTGCCACCAGCAGAGATACGGGGTCCCAGTACTTC